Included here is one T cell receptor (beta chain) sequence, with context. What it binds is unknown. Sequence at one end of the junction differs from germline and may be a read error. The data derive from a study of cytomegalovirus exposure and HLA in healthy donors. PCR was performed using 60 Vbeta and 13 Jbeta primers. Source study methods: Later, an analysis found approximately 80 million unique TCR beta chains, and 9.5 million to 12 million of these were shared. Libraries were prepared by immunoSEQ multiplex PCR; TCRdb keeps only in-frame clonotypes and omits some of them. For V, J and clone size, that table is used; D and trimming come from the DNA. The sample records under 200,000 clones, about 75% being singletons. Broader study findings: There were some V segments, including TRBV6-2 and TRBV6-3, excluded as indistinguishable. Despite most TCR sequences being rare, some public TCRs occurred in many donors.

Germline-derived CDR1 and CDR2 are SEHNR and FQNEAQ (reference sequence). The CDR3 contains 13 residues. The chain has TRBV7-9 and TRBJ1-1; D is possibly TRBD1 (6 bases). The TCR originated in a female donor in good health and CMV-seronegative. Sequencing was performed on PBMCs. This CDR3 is CSSSLQGNTEAFF. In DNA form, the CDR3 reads TGTTCCAGCAGCTTACAGGGGAACACTGAAGCTTTCTTT. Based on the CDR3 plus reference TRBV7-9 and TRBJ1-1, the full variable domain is DTGVSQNPRHKITKRGQNVTFRCDPISEHNRLYWYRQTLGQGPEFLTYFQNEAQLEKSRLLSDRFSAERPKGSFSTLEIQRTEQGDSAMYLCSSSLQGNTEAFFGQGTRLTVV.